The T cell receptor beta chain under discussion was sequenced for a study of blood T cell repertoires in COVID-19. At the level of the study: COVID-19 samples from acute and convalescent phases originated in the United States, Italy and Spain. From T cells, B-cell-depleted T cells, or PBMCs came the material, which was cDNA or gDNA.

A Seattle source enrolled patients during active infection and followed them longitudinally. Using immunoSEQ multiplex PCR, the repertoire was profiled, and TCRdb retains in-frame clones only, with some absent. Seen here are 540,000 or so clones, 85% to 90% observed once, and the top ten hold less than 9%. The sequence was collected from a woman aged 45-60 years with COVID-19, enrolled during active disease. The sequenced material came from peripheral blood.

The CDR3 spells CASSLSRGLTDTQYF. The CDR3 DNA reads TGCGCCAGCAGCCTATCCAGGGGTTTGACAGATACGCAGTATTTT. The rearrangement joins TRBV4-1 to TRBJ2-3; maybe TRBD1 (6 bases). The length of the CDR3 is 15 residues. V lost 4 bases and J lost 3, with 14 bases in between. Germline assignment: CDR1 MGHRA and CDR2 YSYEKL.